The following is a T cell receptor (beta chain) sequence with its context. Trimming took off 8 bases at V and 8 bases at J, with 21 bases between the two ends. The CDR3 contains 14 residues. Germline V gene data show CDR1 as LNHDA and CDR2 as SQIVND (reference sequence). The data were obtained in a study of blood T cell repertoires in COVID-19. About the research overall: COVID-19 samples collected from the United States, Italy and Spain covered acute and convalescent phases.

The table came from immunoSEQ multiplex PCR; TCRdb's copy has only in-frame clones and leaves some out. This sample yields some 240,000 clones, of which 85% to 90% are seen a single time; 4.6% belongs to the top ten. This chain uses TRBV19 with TRBJ1-2; D may be TRBD1 (5 bases). The sequence was collected from a woman aged 40 to 55 who had recovered from COVID-19. Sequences were obtained from peripheral blood. Written as DNA, the CDR3 is TGTGCCAGTCACAACCCGGGGGGGACGGAAGGCTACACCTTC. Translating it yields CASHNPGGTEGYTF.